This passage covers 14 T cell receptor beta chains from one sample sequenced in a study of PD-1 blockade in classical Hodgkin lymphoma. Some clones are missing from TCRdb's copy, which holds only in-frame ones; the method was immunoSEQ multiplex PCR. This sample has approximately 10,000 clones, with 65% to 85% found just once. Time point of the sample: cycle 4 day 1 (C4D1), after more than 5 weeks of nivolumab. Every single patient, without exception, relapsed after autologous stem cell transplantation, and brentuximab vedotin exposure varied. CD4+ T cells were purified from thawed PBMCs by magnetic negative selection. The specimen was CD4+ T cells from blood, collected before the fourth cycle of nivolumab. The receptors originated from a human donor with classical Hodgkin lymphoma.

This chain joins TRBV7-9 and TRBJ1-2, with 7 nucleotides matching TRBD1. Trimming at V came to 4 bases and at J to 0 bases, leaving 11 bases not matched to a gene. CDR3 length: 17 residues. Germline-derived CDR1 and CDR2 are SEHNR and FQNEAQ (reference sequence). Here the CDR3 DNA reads TGTGCCAGCAGCTCCGACAGGGTAGGCGTAGCTAACTATGGCTACACCTTC. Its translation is CASSSDRVGVANYGYTF.

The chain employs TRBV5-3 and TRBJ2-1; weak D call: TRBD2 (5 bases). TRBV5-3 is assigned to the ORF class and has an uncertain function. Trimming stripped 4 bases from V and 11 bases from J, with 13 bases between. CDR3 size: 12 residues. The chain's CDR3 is CARSPRTTKQFF. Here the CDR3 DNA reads TGTGCCAGAAGCCCCCGGACGACTAAGCAGTTCTTC.

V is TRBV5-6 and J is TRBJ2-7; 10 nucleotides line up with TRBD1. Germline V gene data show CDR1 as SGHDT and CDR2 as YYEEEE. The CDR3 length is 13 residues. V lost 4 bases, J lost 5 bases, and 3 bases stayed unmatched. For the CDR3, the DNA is TGTGCCAGCAGCAGGGACAGGGGCCACGAGCAGTACTTC. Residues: CASSRDRGHEQYF. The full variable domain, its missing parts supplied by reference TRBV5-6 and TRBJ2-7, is DAGVTQSPTHLIKTRGQQVTLRCSPKSGHDTVSWYQQALGQGPQFIFQYYEEEERQRGNFPDRFSGHQFPNYSSELNVNALLLGDSALYLCASSRDRGHEQYFGPGTRLTVT.

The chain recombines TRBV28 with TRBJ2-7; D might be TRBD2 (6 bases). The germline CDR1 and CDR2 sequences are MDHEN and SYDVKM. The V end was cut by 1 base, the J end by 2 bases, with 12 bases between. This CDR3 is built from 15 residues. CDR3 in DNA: TGTGCCAGCAGTTTATTGAGCGGGCGTACCTACGAGCAGTACTTC. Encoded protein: CASSLLSGRTYEQYF.

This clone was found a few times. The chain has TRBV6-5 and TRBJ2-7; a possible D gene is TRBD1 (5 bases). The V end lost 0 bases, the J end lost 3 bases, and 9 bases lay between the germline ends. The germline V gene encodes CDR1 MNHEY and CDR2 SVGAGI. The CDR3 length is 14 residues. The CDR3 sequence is CASSYSGRDYEQYF. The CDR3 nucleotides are TGTGCCAGCAGTTACTCCGGCAGGGACTACGAGCAGTACTTC.

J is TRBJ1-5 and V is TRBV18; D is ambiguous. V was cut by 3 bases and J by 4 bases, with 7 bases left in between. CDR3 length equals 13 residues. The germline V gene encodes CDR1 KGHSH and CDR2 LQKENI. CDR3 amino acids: CASSPAENQPQHF. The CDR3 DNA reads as TGTGCCAGCTCACCGGCAGAGAATCAGCCCCAGCATTTT.

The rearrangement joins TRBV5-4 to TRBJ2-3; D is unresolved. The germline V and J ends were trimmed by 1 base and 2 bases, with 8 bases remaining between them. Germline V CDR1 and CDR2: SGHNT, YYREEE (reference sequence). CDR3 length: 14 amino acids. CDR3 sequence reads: CASSLLGNTDTQYF. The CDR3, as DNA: TGTGCCAGCAGCTTGTTAGGGAACACAGATACGCAGTATTTT.

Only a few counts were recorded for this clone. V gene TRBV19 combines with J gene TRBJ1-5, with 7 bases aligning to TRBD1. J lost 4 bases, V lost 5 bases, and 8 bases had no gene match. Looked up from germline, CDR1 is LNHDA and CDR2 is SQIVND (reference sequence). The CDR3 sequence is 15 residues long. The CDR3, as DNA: TGTGCCAGTAGTTATACCGGGACAGAGAATCAGCCCCAGCATTTT. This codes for CASSYTGTENQPQHF. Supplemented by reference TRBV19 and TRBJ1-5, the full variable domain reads DGGITQSPKYLFRKEGQNVTLSCEQNLNHDAMYWYRQDPGQGLRLIYYSQIVNDFQKGDIAEGYSVSREKKESFPLTVTSAQKNPTAFYLCASSYTGTENQPQHFGDGTRLSIL.

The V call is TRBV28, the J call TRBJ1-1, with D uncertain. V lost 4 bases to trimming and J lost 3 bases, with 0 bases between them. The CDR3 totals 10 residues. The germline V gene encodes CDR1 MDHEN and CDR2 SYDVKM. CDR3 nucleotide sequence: TGTGCCAGCAGTTACACTGAAGCTTTCTTT. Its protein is CASSYTEAFF.

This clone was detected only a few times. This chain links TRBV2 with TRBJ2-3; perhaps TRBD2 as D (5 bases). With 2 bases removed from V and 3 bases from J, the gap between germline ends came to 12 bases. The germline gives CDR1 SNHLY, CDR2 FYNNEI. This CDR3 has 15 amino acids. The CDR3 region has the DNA TGTGCCAGCAGTGAACTAGGGTTAGCGACAGATACGCAGTATTTT. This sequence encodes CASSELGLATDTQYF. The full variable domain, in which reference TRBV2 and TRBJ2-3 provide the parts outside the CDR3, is EPEVTQTPSHQVTQMGQEVILRCVPISNHLYFYWYRQILGQKVEFLVSFYNNEISEKSEIFDDQFSVERPDGSNFTLKIRSTKLEDSAMYFCASSELGLATDTQYFGPGTRLTVL.

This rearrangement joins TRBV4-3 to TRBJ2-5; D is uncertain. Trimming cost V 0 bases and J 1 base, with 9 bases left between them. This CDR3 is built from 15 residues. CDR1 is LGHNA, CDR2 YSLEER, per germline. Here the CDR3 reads CASSQEERAQETQYF. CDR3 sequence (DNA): TGCGCCAGCAGCCAAGAGGAAAGGGCCCAAGAGACCCAGTACTTC.

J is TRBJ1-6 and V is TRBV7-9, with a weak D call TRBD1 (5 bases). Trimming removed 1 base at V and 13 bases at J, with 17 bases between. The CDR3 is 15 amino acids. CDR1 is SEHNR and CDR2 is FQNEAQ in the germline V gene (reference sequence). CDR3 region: CASSLVGTGRNPLHF. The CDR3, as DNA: TGTGCCAGCAGCTTAGTGGGGACGGGCCGAAACCCCCTCCACTTT.

CDR3 loop: CASSFPPGQVYNEQFF. CDR3 nucleotides: TGTGCCAGCAGCTTTCCGCCGGGACAGGTCTACAATGAGCAGTTCTTC. The chain carries TRBV7-9 and TRBJ2-1, with 8 bases that match TRBD1. The CDR3 totals 16 residues. Germline V gives CDR1 SEHNR, CDR2 FQNEAQ (reference sequence). The trim removed 3 bases at V and 3 bases at J, leaving 7 bases unmatched.

Here the CDR3 reads CASSQGPETGYTF. The CDR3 nucleotides are TGCGCCAGCAGCCAAGGACCCGAGACTGGCTACACCTTC. The rearrangement links TRBV4-3 to TRBJ1-2; the D is unclear. CDR1 is LGHNA and CDR2 is YSLEER in the germline V gene. The CDR3 totals 13 residues. V gave up 1 base and J gave up 7 bases, with 10 bases separating them.